The 11 T cell receptor beta chains below all came from one sample that was sequenced in a study of blood T cell repertoires in COVID-19. TCRdb's table, derived via immunoSEQ multiplex PCR, lists solely in-frame clones and lacks some. Found here are roughly 240,000 clones, almost 85% of them singletons; the top ten hold 8.5% to 9.5%. Sequencing was performed on PBMCs or T cells enriched from blood (not recorded which). These receptors were taken from a woman aged 50 to 60 with acute COVID-19.

This clone came up a few times. The chain links TRBV3-1 (or the pseudogene TRBV3-2) to TRBJ2-3; TRBD2 aligns across 9 bases. V was pared by 0 bases and J by 7 bases, with 8 bases of the junction left unmatched. Germline loops: CDR1 LGHDT, CDR2 YNNKEL (reference sequence). CDR3 length: 16 amino acids. DNA for the CDR3: TGTGCCAGCAGCCAAGAACGGGCGCGGGGGGGATATACGCAGTATTTT. It specifies CASSQERARGGYTQYF.

The chain uses TRBV11-2 and TRBJ1-1; weak D call: TRBD1 (6 bases). Germline CDR1 SGHAT, CDR2 FQNNGV. Trimming stripped 1 base from V and 4 bases from J, with 13 bases between. CDR3 length: 15 amino acids. The CDR3 sequence is CASSLVQGIATEAFF. The CDR3 DNA follows: TGTGCCAGCAGCTTAGTGCAGGGGATCGCCACTGAAGCTTTCTTT.

The chain couples TRBV7-3 to TRBJ2-1, with TRBD1 matching 9 bases. CDR3 length: 16 residues. The germline gives CDR1 SGHTA, CDR2 FQGTGA. Unmatched junction bases numbered 8, after V lost 5 bases and J lost 3 bases. The CDR3 protein is CASSAIQGANYNEQFF. The DNA of the CDR3 is TGTGCCAGCAGCGCTATACAGGGGGCAAACTACAATGAGCAGTTCTTC.

The V and J genes are TRBV28 and TRBJ1-4, with D perhaps TRBD1 (6 bases). The V end was cut by 2 bases, the J end by 5 bases, with 15 bases between. CDR3 length: 16 amino acids. Germline loops: CDR1 MDHEN, CDR2 SYDVKM. The CDR3 sequence: CASSLGGGPRNEKLFF. The CDR3 DNA reads as TGTGCCAGCAGTTTAGGCGGGGGGCCCCGAAATGAAAAACTGTTTTTT.

The rearrangement joins TRBV3-1 (or the pseudogene TRBV3-2) to TRBJ2-5; 8 positions match TRBD1. From germline, CDR1 is LGHDT and CDR2 YNNKEL (reference sequence). J lost 2 bases, V lost 2 bases, and 7 bases had no gene match. The CDR3 extends over 16 amino acids. The CDR3 reads CASSQRVGQGQETQYF. CDR3 nucleotides: TGTGCCAGCAGCCAACGCGTAGGACAGGGACAAGAGACCCAGTACTTC.

In its sample, this clone was seen a few times. The chain employs TRBV29-1 and TRBJ2-2; D is possibly TRBD1 (5 bases). CDR1 and CDR2 from the germline V gene are SQVTM and ANQGSEA. V was shortened by 4 bases and J by 0 bases, with 6 bases between the two germline ends. The length of the CDR3 is 13 residues. The CDR3 DNA follows: TGCAGCGTTGGACAGACGAACACCGGGGAGCTGTTTTTT. It encodes CSVGQTNTGELFF.

The chain recombines TRBV19 with TRBJ1-1; 7 positions agree with TRBD1. Germline V gene sequence: CDR1 LNHDA, CDR2 SQIVND (reference sequence). CDR3 size: 12 residues. Unmatched junction bases numbered 1, after V lost 5 bases and J lost 4 bases. The CDR3 nucleotides read TGTGCCAGTAGTCACAGGGGCACTGAAGCTTTCTTT. Encoded protein: CASSHRGTEAFF.

The V gene is TRBV30, the J gene TRBJ2-7, with 7 bases aligning to TRBD2. J lost 7 bases, V lost 0 bases, and 9 bases had no gene match. CDR1 and CDR2 (germline): GTSNPN, SVGIG (reference sequence). The CDR3 length is 14 residues. The CDR3 nucleotides read TGTGCCTGGAGTGTACGGGGGGTCCCAGGTGAGCAGTACTTC. Protein: CAWSVRGVPGEQYF.

CDR3: CASSLGQGSNQPQHF. The CDR3 nucleotides are TGTGCCAGCAGCTTGGGACAGGGTAGCAATCAGCCCCAGCATTTT. The chain has TRBV5-5 and TRBJ1-5; 7 bases fit TRBD1. CDR1 and CDR2 from the germline V gene are SGHKS and YYEKEE (reference sequence). The trim removed 0 bases at V and 0 bases at J, leaving 0 bases unmatched. The CDR3 contains 15 residues.

The rearrangement uses TRBV19 and TRBJ1-5; TRBD1 matches 10 bases. The CDR3 covers 15 residues. With V trimmed by 6 bases and J by 4 bases, 6 bases remained unmatched. CDR1 is LNHDA, CDR2 SQIVND, per germline (reference sequence). The CDR3 reads CASSGTGVGNQPQHF. The CDR3 nucleotides read TGTGCCAGTAGCGGGACAGGGGTAGGAAATCAGCCCCAGCATTTT.

J is TRBJ2-7 and V is TRBV9, with D maybe TRBD2 (6 bases). Trimming removed 0 bases from V and 4 bases from J, with 14 bases in between. The CDR3 totals 15 residues. The germline V gene encodes CDR1 SGDLS and CDR2 YYNGEE. This chain's CDR3 is CASSVEAGRQYEQYF. The DNA of the CDR3 is TGTGCCAGCAGCGTAGAGGCAGGGAGGCAGTACGAGCAGTACTTC. The whole variable domain, filled in from reference TRBV9 and TRBJ2-7, reads DSGVTQTPKHLITATGQRVTLRCSPRSGDLSVYWYQQSLDQGLQFLIQYYNGEERAKGNILERFSAQQFPDLHSELNLSSLELGDSALYFCASSVEAGRQYEQYFGPGTRLTVT.